These 19 T cell receptor beta chains came from one sample sequenced in a study of radiation and T cells in renal cell carcinoma. Produced via immunoSEQ multiplex PCR; TCRdb's table is partial and in-frame only. This table has about 23,000 clones, roughly 64% appearing once. Regarding treatment: treatment-naive control, cytoreductive nephrectomy. The sequences come from tumor tissue, collected from a patient whose treatment was nephrectomy without radiotherapy. All receptors derive from a man aged 40-50 years with renal cell carcinoma.

This chain uses TRBV25-1 with TRBJ2-7; D is uncertain. Per germline, CDR1 MGHDK and CDR2 SYGVNS. Trimming took 4 bases from V and 6 from J, leaving 13 bases between them. CDR3 length: 13 amino acids. CDR3 sequence (DNA): TGTGCCAGCAGTGCCCCAGGCGGTTCCGAGCAGTACGTC. This translates into CASSAPGGSEQYV.

This clone was seen only a few times. This chain connects TRBV18 to TRBJ1-5; maybe TRBD1 (5 bases). The CDR3 has 18 residues. Trimming cost V 6 bases and J 0 bases, with 21 bases left between them. Germline V gene data show CDR1 as KGHSH and CDR2 as LQKENI. CDR3 nucleotides: TGTGCCAGCTCCCCGGGACGCCTGGACCGGTATAGCAATCAGCCCCAGCATTTT. Translated: CASSPGRLDRYSNQPQHF.

The rearrangement uses TRBV7-9 and TRBJ2-7; D is unresolved. The CDR3 runs 12 residues. The V end lost 1 base, the J end lost 3 bases, and 4 bases lay between the germline ends. CDR1 and CDR2 (germline): SEHNR, FQNEAQ (reference sequence). The CDR3 region has the DNA TGTGCCAGCAGCTTAGATGACTACGAGCAGTACTTC. Residues: CASSLDDYEQYF.

The J gene is TRBJ1-5, the V gene TRBV28; possibly TRBD1 for D (5 bases). Trimming shortened V by 5 bases and J by 5 bases, and 13 bases separated the two germline ends. The CDR3 totals 14 residues. Per the germline V gene, CDR1 is MDHEN and CDR2 is SYDVKM. In nucleotides, the CDR3 is TGTGCCAGCAGTCACCCCGACAGATATCAGCCCCAGCATTTT. As protein: CASSHPDRYQPQHF.

This clone was counted between two and nine times. The V call is TRBV28, the J call TRBJ2-7; D uncertain. The CDR3 sequence is 13 residues long. Trimming took off 2 bases at V and 4 bases at J, with 9 bases between the two ends. Germline lookup yields CDR1 MDHEN and CDR2 SYDVKM. This CDR3 reads CASSLTGVYEQYV. CDR3 in DNA: TGTGCCAGCAGTTTAACGGGCGTTTACGAGCAGTACGTC.

The genes are TRBV7-2 and TRBJ1-2; D not resolved. Germline V CDR1 and CDR2: SGHTA, FQGNSA. V lost 5 bases and J 0 bases, leaving 7 bases between the germline ends. The CDR3 is 13 residues long. The CDR3 sequence: CASSLQANYGYTF. In nucleotides, the CDR3 is TGTGCCAGCAGCCTTCAAGCTAACTATGGCTACACCTTC.

The V gene is TRBV6-1, the J gene TRBJ2-5; 10 positions match TRBD1. This CDR3 has 15 amino acids. Trimming removed 6 bases from V and 7 bases from J; junction bases left unmatched: 11. Looked up from germline, CDR1 is MNHNS and CDR2 is SASEGT. CDR3 region: CASRHWDRDRGTQYF. CDR3 nucleotide sequence: TGTGCCAGCAGGCATTGGGACCGGGACAGGGGGACCCAGTACTTC.

This chain links TRBV11-2 with TRBJ1-2; no firm D call. Trimming pared 1 base from V and 8 bases from J, leaving 11 bases between. Germline CDR1 reads SGHAT; CDR2 reads FQNNGV. The CDR3 consists of 13 residues. DNA of the CDR3: TGTGCCAGCAGCTTAGCTGAGGTGGGGGGCTACACCTTC. Amino acid sequence: CASSLAEVGGYTF.

In its sample, this clone was seen a few times. The chain has TRBV5-1 and TRBJ2-2, with a weak D call TRBD2 (6 bases). V shed 5 bases and J shed 1 base, with 12 bases lying between them. The CDR3 has 15 amino acids. The germline CDR1 and CDR2 sequences are SGHRS and YFSETQ. The CDR3 coding sequence is TGCGCCAGCAGTCCCCTCGGGAGGAACACCGGGGAGCTGTTTTTT. It specifies CASSPLGRNTGELFF.

This chain joins TRBV18 and TRBJ2-5; D not resolved. This CDR3 is built from 12 residues. Germline CDR1 and CDR2: KGHSH and LQKENI. Trimming removed 2 bases from V and 5 bases from J, with 6 bases in between. This CDR3 reads CASSPYGETQYF. The CDR3 DNA is TGTGCCAGCTCACCATATGGGGAGACCCAGTACTTC.

This clone was found a few times. CDR3 in DNA: TGTGCCAGCAGGGGGGACCCGGGCGGGTCTGGACCGAGCGGGGCCGAGCAGTACTTC. Its protein product is CASRGDPGGSGPSGAEQYF. The V call is TRBV27, the J call TRBJ2-7; TRBD2 agrees at 7 bases. The V gene end was trimmed by 6 bases and the J gene end by 6 bases; junction bases not matched to a gene: 26. The CDR3 consists of 19 residues. Per germline, CDR1 MNHEY and CDR2 SMNVEV (reference sequence).

The rearrangement links TRBV13 to TRBJ2-5; 11 nucleotides match TRBD2. J gave up 5 bases and V 2 bases, and 4 bases lay outside the gene matches. The CDR3 is 15 residues long. The germline CDR1 and CDR2 sequences are PRHDT and FYEKMQ (reference sequence). As DNA, the CDR3 is TGTGCCAGCAGCTTAAGTAGCGGGAGGGGTGAGACCCAGTACTTC. Translated: CASSLSSGRGETQYF. The full variable domain, with the rest looked up from reference TRBV13 and TRBJ2-5, is AAGVIQSPRHLIKEKRETATLKCYPIPRHDTVYWYQQGPGQDPQFLISFYEKMQSDKGSIPDRFSAQQFSDYHSELNMSSLELGDSALYFCASSLSSGRGETQYFGPGTRLLVL.

This clone was counted once. The chain is built from TRBV29-1 and TRBJ2-1; 7 bases line up with TRBD2. V dropped 3 bases and J dropped 5; count of bases not matched to a gene: 7. This CDR3 is 14 amino acids long. CDR1 SQVTM and CDR2 ANQGSEA come from the germline V gene. This chain's CDR3 is CSVERAGGDNEQFF. In DNA, the CDR3 is TGCAGCGTTGAGAGGGCTGGGGGGGACAATGAGCAGTTCTTC.

The chain joins TRBV15 to TRBJ1-5; D is possibly TRBD1 (5 bases). The CDR3 extends over 13 amino acids. V was shortened by 4 bases and J by 6 bases, with 10 bases between the two germline ends. Looked up from germline, CDR1 is LNHNV and CDR2 is YYDKDF (reference sequence). The CDR3 DNA reads TGTGCCACCAGCATTGGGACGTCTCAGCCCCAGCATTTT. Translation: CATSIGTSQPQHF.

The gene calls are TRBV5-4 and TRBJ1-1; D ambiguous. In germline, CDR1 is SGHNT, CDR2 YYREEE (reference sequence). This CDR3 has 15 amino acids. Trimming cost V 0 bases and J 0 bases, with 9 bases left between them. CDR3 DNA: TGTGCCAGCAGCTTGGCAGGTAATATGAACACTGAAGCTTTCTTT. Its translation: CASSLAGNMNTEAFF.

The sample holds a few counts of this clone. The chain has TRBV28 and TRBJ1-1, with D possibly TRBD1 on 5 matching bases. The CDR3 sequence is 18 residues long. Germline CDR1 MDHEN, CDR2 SYDVKM. V was pared by 4 bases and J by 1 base, with 22 bases between. The CDR3 DNA reads TGTGCCAGCAGTTCAACTCCCCACCGCGAGGGGAAGAACACTGAAGCTTTCTTT. It specifies CASSSTPHREGKNTEAFF.

This rearrangement joins TRBV4-1 to TRBJ2-5; the match to TRBD2 covers 7 bases. J was trimmed by 0 bases and V by 5 bases; bases with no gene match: 15. The CDR3 has 18 residues. CDR1 is MGHRA and CDR2 is YSYEKL in the germline V gene. CDR3 DNA sequence: TGCGCCAGCAGCTCACCGGGACTACGGGGAATAAACCAAGAGACCCAGTACTTC. It translates to CASSSPGLRGINQETQYF.

This clone appeared a few times. This chain joins TRBV10-3 and TRBJ2-6; D is unclear. Trimming removed 6 bases at V and 0 bases at J, with 3 bases between. The CDR3 contains 13 residues. Germline loops: CDR1 ENHRY, CDR2 SYGVKD. The CDR3 DNA sequence: TGTGCCATCAGGGCCTCTGGGGCCAACGTCCTGACTTTC. Amino acids: CAIRASGANVLTF.

This clone was recorded only once. V is TRBV4-3 and J is TRBJ2-3, with TRBD2 matching over 8 bases. Germline V gene data show CDR1 as LGHNA and CDR2 as YSLEER. This CDR3 region has 17 residues. J gave up 4 bases and V 2 bases, and 11 bases lay outside the gene matches. The CDR3 nucleotides are TGCGCCAGCAGCCAAAACCCAGCGGGGGCCTCCGCAGATACGCAGTATTTT. Encoded protein: CASSQNPAGASADTQYF.